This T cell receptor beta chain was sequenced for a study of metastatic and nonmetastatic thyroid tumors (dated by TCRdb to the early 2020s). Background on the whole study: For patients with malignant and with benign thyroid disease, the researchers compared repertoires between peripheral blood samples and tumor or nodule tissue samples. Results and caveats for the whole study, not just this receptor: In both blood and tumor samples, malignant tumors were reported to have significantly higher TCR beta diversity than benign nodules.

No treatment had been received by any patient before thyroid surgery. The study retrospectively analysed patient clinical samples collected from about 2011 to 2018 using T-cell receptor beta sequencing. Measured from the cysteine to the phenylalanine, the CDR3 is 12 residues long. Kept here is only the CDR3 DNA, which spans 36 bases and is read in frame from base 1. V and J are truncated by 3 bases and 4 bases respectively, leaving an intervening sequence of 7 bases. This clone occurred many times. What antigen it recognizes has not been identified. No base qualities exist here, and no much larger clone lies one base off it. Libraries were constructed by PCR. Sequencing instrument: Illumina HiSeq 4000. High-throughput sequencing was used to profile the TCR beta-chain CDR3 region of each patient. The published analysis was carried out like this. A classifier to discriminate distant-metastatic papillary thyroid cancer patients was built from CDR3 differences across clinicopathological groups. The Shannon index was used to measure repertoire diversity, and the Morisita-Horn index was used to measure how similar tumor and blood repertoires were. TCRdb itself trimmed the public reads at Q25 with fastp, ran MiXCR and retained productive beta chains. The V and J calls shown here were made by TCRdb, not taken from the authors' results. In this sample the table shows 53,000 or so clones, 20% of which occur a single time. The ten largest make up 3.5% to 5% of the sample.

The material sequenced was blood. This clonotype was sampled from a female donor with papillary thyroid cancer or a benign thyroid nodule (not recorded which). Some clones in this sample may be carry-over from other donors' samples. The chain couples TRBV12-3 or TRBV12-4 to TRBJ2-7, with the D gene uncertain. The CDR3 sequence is CASSLGIYEQYF. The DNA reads TGTGCCAGCAGTTTGGGTATTTACGAGCAGTACTTC.